This record concerns one T cell receptor beta chain sequence. Which antigen it targets is not known. No clone much larger than this one lies a single base away; base qualities are absent. The CDR3 spans 15 residues, from the cysteine through the phenylalanine. Kept here is only the CDR3 DNA, which spans 45 bases and is read in frame from base 1. CDR1 MNHEY and CDR2 SMNVEV were looked up in the germline V gene (reference sequence). The germline ends are 13 bases apart after V is trimmed by 0 bases and J by 4 bases. This record comes from a study of blood T cell repertoires in COVID-19 (dated by TCRdb to about 2020). Some background on the complete study: Recovered participants in ImmuneRACE Cohort 3 were defined as having two consecutive negative NP/OP PCR tests, clearance from a healthcare professional, or resolution of symptoms. The repertoires were released in a freely available public database intended as a resource for research on the immune response to SARS-CoV-2. Where available, HLA class I and class II types were taken from metadata supplied by the sample provider and were not determined by assay-based typing. The prospective study material was composed of cDNA or gDNA derived from T cells, B-cell-depleted T cells, or PBMCs. Deeply sampled blood TCRbeta repertoires from subjects exposed to, actively infected with, or recovered from COVID-19 were included in the dataset. A de-identified subject ID, COVID-19 status, age in years and sex were almost always included in the sample metadata. Samples came from the ongoing ImmuneRACE study (first 160 participants) plus 1,254 subjects from 6 global collaborators. Samples from collaborators originated in the United States, Italy and Spain and spanned both the acute and convalescent phases of COVID-19. What the work shows at the level of the full study, not this receptor alone: Clinical and demographic metadata were provided uncurated, with the amount varying by source and participant.

Enrolling through a virtual design, the prospective study's participants ranged in age from roughly 18 to 89 years and lived across about two dozen United States geographic areas. To assign participants to cohorts, the prospective study relied on clinical history that participants themselves reported in a screening survey and a study questionnaire. Mobile phlebotomists in the prospective study collected whole blood, serum and a nasopharyngeal or oropharyngeal swab from every participant. Participants in the prospective study had the option to provide additional blood draws and questionnaires over a roughly two-month period. Prospective study blood samples were shipped either frozen or at room temperature before DNA extraction. The immunoSEQ Assay, a bias-controlled multiplex PCR, was used to amplify TCRbeta CDR3 regions from genomic DNA. The published analysis was carried out like this. Nucleated cell counts per sample were estimated from amplification of reference gene primers within the assay. To quantify the absolute abundance of each unique TCRbeta CDR3 rearrangement, sequence reads were collapsed and filtered. For each sample, productive Simpson clonality was calculated by taking the square root of Simpson's diversity index across productive rearrangements. Sourced from immuneACCESS, this table was stored by TCRdb with only in-frame sequences that have V and J called. A share of the clones is absent; for the studies checked, an unresolved V gene accounts for under half, and the remainder has no known explanation. The DNA gave D and trimming, while V, J and clone size come from that table. Here the sample has a few hundred thousand clones; approximately 87% occur a single time. Roughly 1.9% of the sample lies in the top ten.

The sequence came from a middle-aged man in a cohort exposed to, infected with or recovered from COVID-19 (not recorded which). The sample consisted of PBMCs or T cells enriched from blood (not recorded which). The receptor chain draws on TRBV27 and TRBJ2-7; the D gene is perhaps TRBD2, on 7 matching bases. Here is the DNA: TGTGCCAGCAGTTTATCTGGGGGGGGCAGTTACGAGCAGTACTTC. It codes for CASSLSGGGSYEQYF.